This T cell receptor (beta chain) derives from a study of beta chain features in type 1 diabetes. Study-level results: Moderate but significant shortening of TCRB CDR3s was recorded in all four CD4+ subsets from Type 1 diabetes patients. The question of HLA type influencing TCRB rearrangement was one that remained unresolved here.

This clone has more than one count but fewer than ten. Its antigen is undetermined. The isolated RNA, all of it, was reverse transcribed, so expressed TCRB transcripts were what got sequenced. Clones were read by immunoSEQ multiplex PCR, and TCRdb kept only the in-frame ones, dropping some. The sample has hundreds of thousands of clones, around 15% seen once. Blood was drawn once from each donor into heparinised tubes. The draws averaged approximately 110 mL. The V and J ends lost 3 bases and 5 bases respectively, with 7 bases between them. This CDR3 is built from 13 residues. The V gene's germline CDR1 is MGHRA and CDR2 YSYEKL.

Sequences were obtained from naive CD4+ T cells from blood. The source of this sequence is a man younger than 35 with type 1 diabetes. The chain recombines TRBV4-1 with TRBJ1-4, with D possibly matching TRBD1 (5 bases). The CDR3 nucleotides are TGCGCCAGCAGCCAGGGGCCGAATGAAAAACTGTTTTTT. It encodes CASSQGPNEKLFF.